This entry lists 27 T cell receptor beta chains sequenced from one sample in a study of T cells after yellow fever vaccination. TCRdb re-called the 5' RACE reads through MiXCR, storing one row per CDR3 protein. The repertoire holds 250,000 to 400,000 distinct CDR3 sequences, with approximately 4.3% as singletons. Sequenced material: PBMCs, taken 15 days after the yellow fever booster vaccination. The receptors were gathered from a man aged 18-30 years who received the YFV17D yellow fever vaccine.

CDR3 nucleotides: TGTGCCAGCACCAAAGGGACATCGTTGAACTACGAGCAGTACGTC. It translates to CASTKGTSLNYEQYV. The rearrangement uses TRBV6-2 or TRBV6-3 and TRBJ2-7; TRBD1 might be the D (6 bases). The CDR3 extends over 15 amino acids. Germline V CDR1 and CDR2: MNHEY, SVGEGT. The V end lost 7 bases, the J end lost 3 bases, and 19 bases lay between the germline ends.

The chain has TRBV27 and TRBJ2-3; the match to TRBD2 covers 11 bases. Germline V gene sequence: CDR1 MNHEY, CDR2 SMNVEV (reference sequence). The CDR3 totals 19 residues. The ends lost 5 bases at V and 2 bases at J; junction bases unmatched: 15. CDR3 sequence (DNA): TGTGCCAGCAGTCCGACGACCTTTACTAGCGGGGGTATCACAGATACGCAGTATTTT. Translated: CASSPTTFTSGGITDTQYF.

V gene TRBV5-1 combines with J gene TRBJ2-3, with D tentatively TRBD1 (6 bases). Trimming removed 0 bases at V and 4 bases at J, with 12 bases between. The germline V gene has CDR1 SGHRS and CDR2 YFSETQ. The CDR3 is 15 residues long. Here the CDR3 reads CASSLEQGTPDTQYF. The CDR3 DNA is TGCGCCAGCAGCTTGGAACAGGGAACCCCAGATACGCAGTATTTT.

This clonotype was observed many times. The rearrangement links TRBV5-1 to TRBJ2-7; D not certain. CDR3 length: 15 residues. The V end lost 1 base, the J end lost 6 bases, and 17 bases lay between the germline ends. Germline CDR1 is SGHRS and CDR2 is YFSETQ. CDR3 region: CASSLSGPGTSEQYF. CDR3 sequence (DNA): TGCGCCAGCAGCTTGTCGGGCCCCGGAACCTCCGAGCAGTACTTC.

The chain carries TRBV5-1 and TRBJ1-2; D call uncertain. The V and J ends lost 5 bases and 3 bases respectively, with 23 bases between them. This CDR3 comprises 17 residues. CDR1 and CDR2 from the germline V gene are SGHRS and YFSETQ. CDR3 protein: CASSLVKGTVPHYGYTF. The DNA for the CDR3 is TGCGCCAGCAGTCTGGTGAAGGGCACAGTCCCGCACTATGGCTACACCTTC.

This clonotype was seen only a few times. The DNA of the CDR3 is TGCGCCAGCAGCAGGCAACCAGGGGGTCCCGGGGAGCTGTTTTTT. Amino acids: CASSRQPGGPGELFF. The V call is TRBV5-1, the J call TRBJ2-2, with TRBD1 matching over 7 bases. V lost 4 bases to trimming and J lost 6 bases; unmatched junction nucleotides: 9. The CDR3 is 15 residues long. The germline V gene has CDR1 SGHRS and CDR2 YFSETQ.

Ten or more counts support this clonotype. CDR3 DNA sequence: TGTGCCAGCAGTTACAGGGGTAATACTGAAGCTTTCTTT. Amino acids: CASSYRGNTEAFF. V usage is TRBV6-5 and J usage is TRBJ1-1, with D tentatively TRBD1 (5 bases). V was trimmed by 2 bases and J by 5 bases, leaving 9 bases between them. CDR1 is MNHEY and CDR2 is SVGAGI in the germline V gene. The CDR3 has 13 amino acids.

The rearrangement joins TRBV18 to TRBJ1-1; D not certain. The V end lost 6 bases, the J end lost 0 bases, and 8 bases lay between the germline ends. This CDR3 region has 13 residues. Germline-derived CDR1 and CDR2 are KGHSH and LQKENI. The CDR3, as DNA: TGTGCCAGCTCTACGGATATGAACACTGAAGCTTTCTTT. This codes for CASSTDMNTEAFF.

The chain carries TRBV7-9 and TRBJ2-7, with a weak D call TRBD2 (6 bases). Between the trimmed V and J ends, which lost 4 bases and 5 bases, there was a span of 12 bases. There are 13 residues in the CDR3. Per the germline V gene, CDR1 is SEHNR and CDR2 is FQNEAQ (reference sequence). The CDR3: CASSSELADEQYV. Written as DNA, the CDR3 is TGTGCCAGCAGCTCCGAATTAGCGGACGAGCAGTACGTC.

The chain combines TRBV27 with TRBJ2-1, with TRBD2 identical over 8 bases. Per germline, CDR1 MNHEY and CDR2 SMNVEV (reference sequence). V lost 5 bases, J lost 6 bases, and 6 bases stayed unmatched. This CDR3 comprises 14 residues. The DNA for the CDR3 is TGTGCCAGCAGTCCCGGGACTAGTATCAATGAGCAGTTCTTC. This sequence encodes CASSPGTSINEQFF.

The CDR3 DNA reads TGTGCCATCAGGAGGACAGGGGGGTTTGGAAACACCATATATTTT. Residues: CAIRRTGGFGNTIYF. The genes are TRBV10-3 and TRBJ1-3; 10 positions agree with TRBD1. This CDR3 comprises 15 residues. V was clipped by 6 bases and J by 3 bases; unmatched bases: 5. Germline lookup yields CDR1 ENHRY and CDR2 SYGVKD.

This clonotype has at least ten counts. The genes are TRBV5-1 and TRBJ2-1; D perhaps matches TRBD2 (5 bases). CDR3 length: 12 amino acids. The germline V gene encodes CDR1 SGHRS and CDR2 YFSETQ. With 2 bases removed from V and 9 bases from J, the gap between germline ends came to 9 bases. In DNA form, the CDR3 reads TGCGCCAGCAGCTTCCCAGAGGGTGAGCAGTTCTTC. Translating gives CASSFPEGEQFF.

This clonotype has a count of ten or more. The gene calls are TRBV28 and TRBJ2-5; D gene uncertain. V gave up 6 bases and J gave up 5 bases, with 13 bases separating them. Germline V gives CDR1 MDHEN, CDR2 SYDVKM. The CDR3 totals 13 residues. DNA for the CDR3: TGTGCCAGCAGCTCCCCGAACGGGGAGACCCAGTACTTC. Encoded protein: CASSSPNGETQYF.

This rearrangement joins TRBV2 to TRBJ2-5, with 9 bases identical to TRBD2. J gave up 5 bases and V 6 bases, and 10 bases lay outside the gene matches. CDR1 and CDR2 from the germline V gene are SNHLY and FYNNEI. The CDR3 has 15 residues. For the CDR3, the DNA is TGTGCCAGCAGCCCCGGGACTAGCATTCTCGAGACCCAGTACTTC. The encoded protein is CASSPGTSILETQYF.

In its sample, this clonotype was seen many times. V is TRBV5-1 and J is TRBJ2-3; either TRBD1 or TRBD2 may supply D (5 bases each). There are 16 residues in the CDR3. Germline lookup yields CDR1 SGHRS and CDR2 YFSETQ. Trimming stripped 4 bases from V and 4 bases from J, with 19 bases between. The DNA for the CDR3 is TGCGCCAGCAGCACCGGGACGGCGACCCGGGCAGATACGCAGTATTTT. It is translated as CASSTGTATRADTQYF.

This clonotype was detected only a few times. The chain is built from TRBV5-1 and TRBJ1-4, with no clear D. The V gene's germline CDR1 is SGHRS and CDR2 YFSETQ. V shed 4 bases and J shed 6 bases, with 10 bases lying between them. The CDR3 covers 13 residues. CDR3 nucleotides: TGCGCCAGCAGCAAGGACGGGTATGAAAAACTGTTTTTT. It encodes CASSKDGYEKLFF.

This chain connects TRBV5-1 to TRBJ1-1; D might be TRBD1 (5 bases). With 2 bases removed from V and 3 bases from J, the gap between germline ends came to 14 bases. The germline CDR1 and CDR2 sequences are SGHRS and YFSETQ. The CDR3 consists of 15 residues. The CDR3 DNA sequence: TGCGCCAGCAGCTTAGGATCAGGGTCCTACACTGAAGCTTTCTTT. Protein sequence: CASSLGSGSYTEAFF.

This clonotype has at least ten counts. The V and J genes are TRBV7-2 and TRBJ1-3; no reliable D call. From germline, CDR1 is SGHTA and CDR2 FQGNSA. V was shortened by 3 bases and J by 1 base, with 7 bases between the two germline ends. CDR3 size: 14 residues. The CDR3 sequence: CASSFYVSGNTIYF. CDR3 nucleotide sequence: TGTGCCAGCAGCTTTTATGTTTCTGGAAACACCATATATTTT. Full variable domain (rest looked up from reference TRBV7-2 and TRBJ1-3): GAGVSQSPSNKVTEKGKDVELRCDPISGHTALYWYRQSLGQGLEFLIYFQGNSAPDKSGLPSDRFSAERTGGSVSTLTIQRTQQEDSAVYLCASSFYVSGNTIYFGEGSWLTVV.

V is TRBV5-4 and J is TRBJ1-1, with D perhaps matching TRBD1 (5 bases). Trimming took 0 bases from V and 1 from J, leaving 10 bases between them. This CDR3 region has 15 residues. CDR1 SGHNT and CDR2 YYREEE come from the germline V gene (reference sequence). Written as DNA, the CDR3 is TGTGCCAGCAGCTTGGCCAAGCAGGGGAACACTGAAGCTTTCTTT. Protein sequence: CASSLAKQGNTEAFF.

This clonotype has more than one count but fewer than ten. The chain links TRBV5-1 to TRBJ2-5; D ambiguous. Germline CDR1 and CDR2: SGHRS and YFSETQ. Trimming left V 0 bases short and J 5 bases short, with 11 bases between. The CDR3 has 14 amino acids. The CDR3 loop is CASSLEGYRETQYF. Here the CDR3 DNA reads TGCGCCAGCAGCTTGGAAGGGTATCGCGAGACCCAGTACTTC.

This clonotype was counted ten times or more. CDR3 loop: CASSDQTGSDAQYF. CDR3 in DNA: TGCGCCAGCAGCGATCAGACAGGGTCGGATGCGCAGTATTTT. V and J are TRBV5-1 and TRBJ2-3, with TRBD1 matching over 7 bases. Per germline, CDR1 SGHRS and CDR2 YFSETQ. V was pared by 4 bases and J by 10 bases, with 12 bases of the junction left unmatched. The CDR3 runs to 14 residues. Combining the CDR3 with reference TRBV5-1 and TRBJ2-3 gives the whole variable domain KAGVTQTPRYLIKTRGQQVTLSCSPISGHRSVSWYQQTPGQGLQFLFEYFSETQRNKGNFPGRFSGRQFSNSRSEMNVSTLELGDSALYLCASSDQTGSDAQYFGPGTRLTVL.

There are many counts of this clonotype. The chain has TRBV7-2 and TRBJ2-5; no clear D. V gave up 5 bases and J gave up 4 bases, with 8 bases separating them. Per germline, CDR1 SGHTA and CDR2 FQGNSA. The CDR3 contains 12 residues. The DNA for the CDR3 is TGTGCCAGCAGCGTTTCGCGAGAGACCCAGTACTTC. The encoded protein is CASSVSRETQYF.

This clonotype was detected ten times or more. CDR3: CASSRDSFTPLHF. The CDR3 coding sequence is TGTGCCAGCAGCCGGGACAGTTTCACACCCCTCCACTTT. J is TRBJ1-6 and V is TRBV7-9, with 7 bases lining up with TRBD1. The CDR3 has 13 residues. CDR1 and CDR2 (germline): SEHNR, FQNEAQ (reference sequence). After removal of 5 bases from V and 11 bases from J, the junction contained 6 bases not matched to a gene.

The CDR3 reads CASSLGVVQETQYF. For the CDR3, the DNA is TGTGCCAGCAGCTTGGGAGTCGTCCAAGAGACCCAGTACTTC. The chain is built from TRBV5-6 and TRBJ2-5; D not certain. Looked up from germline, CDR1 is SGHDT and CDR2 is YYEEEE. This CDR3 has 14 amino acids. Trimming removed 0 bases from V and 1 base from J, with 7 bases in between.

At least ten counts were recorded for this clonotype. The rearrangement uses TRBV12-3 or TRBV12-4 and TRBJ2-3; TRBD1 agrees at 9 bases. Trimming cost V 9 bases and J 0 bases; bases outside gene matches: 4. The CDR3 length is 14 residues. CDR3 nucleotide sequence: TGTGCCAGTACAGGGGGCCTAAGCACAGATACGCAGTATTTT. Residues: CASTGGLSTDTQYF.

This clonotype was counted at least ten times. V and J are TRBV27 and TRBJ1-2, with D hard to call. Trimming shortened V by 3 bases and J by 0 bases, and 17 bases separated the two germline ends. The CDR3 is 17 residues long. Germline V gene data show CDR1 as MNHEY and CDR2 as SMNVEV (reference sequence). The CDR3 loop reads CASSFLAGPGANYGYTF. CDR3 DNA sequence: TGTGCCAGCAGTTTCCTCGCCGGCCCTGGGGCTAACTATGGCTACACCTTC.

This chain joins TRBV5-1 and TRBJ2-7; perhaps TRBD1 as D (6 bases). The CDR3 has 15 residues. Per germline, CDR1 SGHRS and CDR2 YFSETQ. V gave up 3 bases and J gave up 3 bases, with 16 bases separating them. The CDR3 sequence: CASSSGAGEYYEQYF. For the CDR3, the DNA is TGCGCCAGCAGCTCAGGGGCAGGGGAATACTACGAGCAGTACTTC.